Listed below are T cell receptor beta chains from one sample, sequenced in a study of blood T cell repertoires in COVID-19. Assay: immunoSEQ multiplex PCR; the TCRdb copy retains only in-frame clones and omits some. The repertoire holds approximately 100,000 clones, with 70% to 90% as singletons. The sample comprised peripheral blood. These receptors were taken from a human donor with COVID-19, enrolled during active disease. The donor label of this sample is uncertain. Both conserved end residues are part of each CDR3. Each record gives: CDR3 length, V gene, CDR3 protein.

15	TRBV6-5	CASSWTPGSNYGYTF
15	TRBV19	CASSLLQGARTEAFF
13	TRBV12-3/TRBV12-4	CASSYTRDQPQHF
16	TRBV6-1	CASSEAGLDTYNEQFF
17	TRBV4-2	CASSLGLAGGLTDTQYF
17	TRBV7-9	CASSFWTGNHGNQPQHF
14	TRBV6-5	CASSPTWSDYGYTF
12	TRBV7-9	CASSSRQTGYTF
14	TRBV15	CATSRDVGSYEQYF
17	TRBV19	CASVHRGRLSGANVLTF
16	TRBV10-3	CAISEVSGTPYNEQFF
17	TRBV23-1	CASSQTVWRAGPDEQYF
15	TRBV4-1	CASSHTPGGPYEQYF
12	TRBV9	CASVRRNQPQHF
15	TRBV7-6	CASSPLGVSGNTIYF
13	TRBV15	CATSRVQGSGYTF
16	TRBV6-1	CASSEASLAGVGELFF
14	TRBV18	CASSHPSQGHEQFF
20	TRBV4-2	CASSQEVTGTGSSSGNTIYF
13	TRBV19	CASRSAYTGELFF
13	TRBV18	CASSPEQGGPQHF
14	TRBV11-3	CASSLSLADNEQFF
15	TRBV5-1	CASSPGQGAGNTIYF
16	TRBV30	CAWSVFPTGGPYEQYF
15	TRBV5-4	CASTKGREGQETQYF
16	TRBV19	CASSIVRTGGSEKLFF
19	TRBV7-9	CASSPSEGRPSKGTDTQYF
16	TRBV9	CASSVGRGGRGTEAFF
15	TRBV11-2	CASSLGGEVVWEQYF
13	TRBV24-1	CATGDRGSYEQYF
18	TRBV6-4	CASSDGAGGGTSTDTQYF
20	TRBV9	CASSVVWDGTSGGQTYEQYF
16	TRBV5-4	CASSLPSGGALNEQFF
16	TRBV4-1	CASSQDLGRDHSPLHF
15	TRBV10-3	CAISELGESNTEAFF
15	TRBV27	CASSLTGGAYNEQFF
14	TRBV2	CASRTDSGANVLTF
12	TRBV19	CASSIGQGWVFF
13	TRBV25-1	CASSGQGNQPQHF
14	TRBV28	CASSSDREYVEQYF
17	TRBV9	CASSDVQDRGGWETQYF
14	TRBV7-9	CASSLWQGSGELFF
13	TRBV12-3/TRBV12-4	CASSFRGSYEQYF
14	TRBV19	CASSAYGVRETQYF
17	TRBV7-9	CASSRYLGQGVSYGYAF
16	TRBV5-8	CASSLGLAADTGELFF
14	TRBV19	CAISQGLGTDTQYF
19	TRBV6-4	CASSKEGGPIRTLYNEQFF
15	TRBV19	CASTLGTESGNTIYF
14	TRBV3-1/TRBV3-2	CASSPINSGNTIYF